Described below is a single T cell receptor beta chain sequence and its context. Antigen unknown. With V trimmed by 4 bases and J by 5 bases, 10 bases remained unmatched. Germline CDR1 reads MNHNS; CDR2 reads SASEGT. The CDR3 loop spans 17 amino acids. This sample was included in a study of human thymus T cells. Whole-study findings and limits: In unrelated individuals, thymic repertoires overlapped highly, according to related research.

Thymic resections from corrective heart surgery supplied the tissue. The method was immunoSEQ multiplex PCR; TCRdb's version includes in-frame clones alone and lacks a portion of them. Here the sample spans approximately 71,000 clones, 85% to 95% being singletons. The clonotype comes from a girl under three years old with a congenital heart defect but otherwise immunologically healthy. This rearrangement joins TRBV6-1 to TRBJ2-7; 14 bases match TRBD2. Sequencing input: thymus tissue. In nucleotides, the CDR3 is TGTGCCAGCAGTGGGACTAGCGGGAGGCCATTGGGGGACGAGCAGTACTTC. It translates to CASSGTSGRPLGDEQYF.